The 26 T cell receptor beta chains reported below all come from one sample, sequenced in a study of T cell changes during pregnancy in multiple sclerosis. Some clones are missing from TCRdb's copy, which holds only in-frame ones; the method was immunoSEQ multiplex PCR. This table holds 73,000 or so clones, under 90% found once. The sample here was peripheral blood, taken after pregnancy. The receptor set was obtained from a female donor in good health, enrolled as a control in a pregnancy study.

The rearrangement joins TRBV7-2 to TRBJ1-2, with D perhaps matching TRBD1 (5 bases). V was trimmed by 5 bases and J by 2 bases, leaving 15 bases between them. Per the germline V gene, CDR1 is SGHTA and CDR2 is FQGNSA. The length of the CDR3 is 15 residues. This chain's CDR3 is CASSPRVQGNYGYTF. CDR3 nucleotides: TGTGCCAGCAGCCCGAGAGTGCAGGGCAACTATGGCTACACCTTC.

The genes are TRBV5-4 and TRBJ1-2; 8 bases agree with TRBD1. The ends lost 4 bases at V and 8 bases at J; junction bases unmatched: 7. CDR3 size: 13 residues. Germline V gene lookup returns CDR1 SGHNT and CDR2 YYREEE (reference sequence). CDR3 in DNA: TGTGCCAGCAGCGGAGTGACAGGGGCGGGCTACACCTTC. It yields the protein CASSGVTGAGYTF. Full variable domain (missing parts from reference TRBV5-4 and TRBJ1-2): ETGVTQSPTHLIKTRGQQVTLRCSSQSGHNTVSWYQQALGQGPQFIFQYYREEENGRGNFPPRFSGLQFPNYSSELNVNALELDDSALYLCASSGVTGAGYTFGSGTRLTVV.

The J gene is TRBJ1-1, the V gene TRBV7-2; no reliable D call. The germline CDR1 and CDR2 sequences are SGHTA and FQGNSA. The V and J ends lost 5 bases and 2 bases respectively, with 12 bases between them. The CDR3 has 14 amino acids. The CDR3 nucleotides read TGTGCCAGCAGCCCCCTTGTAGTAAACACTGAAGCTTTCTTT. Its translation is CASSPLVVNTEAFF.

The chain couples TRBV9 to TRBJ1-5, with D tentatively TRBD1 (5 bases). V lost 0 bases and J lost 7, with 11 bases in between. Germline V gene sequence: CDR1 SGDLS, CDR2 YYNGEE. CDR3 length equals 14 residues. In DNA form, the CDR3 reads TGTGCCAGCAGCGTAGCGGGGGTAGGACAGCCCCAGCATTTT. It codes for CASSVAGVGQPQHF.

The chain joins TRBV27 to TRBJ2-7; tentative D call: TRBD2 (6 bases). The CDR3 is 13 amino acids. Germline V gives CDR1 MNHEY, CDR2 SMNVEV (reference sequence). Trimming removed 3 bases from V and 0 bases from J, with 6 bases in between. CDR3 DNA sequence: TGTGCCAGCAGTTTGACTAGCTCCTACGAGCAGTACTTC. Amino acid sequence: CASSLTSSYEQYF.

V is TRBV6-1 and J is TRBJ2-3; a possible D gene is TRBD2 (7 bases). This CDR3 is 16 amino acids long. Looked up from germline, CDR1 is MNHNS and CDR2 is SASEGT. V was cut by 4 bases and J by 2 bases, with 16 bases left in between. CDR3 nucleotides: TGTGCCAGCAGTGGGGGGGGCGGGGGCTCCACAGATACGCAGTATTTT. Its translation: CASSGGGGGSTDTQYF.

The chain carries TRBV7-8 and TRBJ1-1, with a tentative D call TRBD1 (5 bases). The germline V gene has CDR1 SGHVS and CDR2 FQNEAQ. V lost 3 bases, J lost 10 bases, and 15 bases lay in between. CDR3 length equals 13 residues. The CDR3 DNA reads as TGTGCCAGCAGCTTGGACATCAAAGTTGGAGCTTTCTTT. This codes for CASSLDIKVGAFF.

This clone occurred a few times. The V call is TRBV9, the J call TRBJ1-6; weak D call: TRBD1 (5 bases). V was clipped by 4 bases and J by 0 bases, with 8 bases between them. The CDR3 contains 15 residues. Per the germline V gene, CDR1 is SGDLS and CDR2 is YYNGEE. The CDR3 is CASSPDNSYNSPLHF. CDR3 in DNA: TGTGCCAGCAGCCCGGACAACTCCTATAATTCACCCCTCCACTTT.

The CDR3, as DNA: TGTGCCAGCAGCTTGGCCAAAGCGGGGGGGCGGAATGAGCAGTTCTTC. Its translation is CASSLAKAGGRNEQFF. This sequence joins TRBV5-4 and TRBJ2-1; 10 positions match TRBD2. After removal of 0 bases from V and 7 bases from J, the junction contained 7 bases not matched to a gene. The CDR3 totals 16 residues. Germline CDR1 reads SGHNT; CDR2 reads YYREEE (reference sequence).

This clone appeared a single time. This chain uses TRBV6-1 with TRBJ2-3, with D possibly being TRBD1 (6 bases). Between the trimmed V and J ends, which lost 2 bases and 0 bases, there was a span of 12 bases. The CDR3 length is 16 residues. Per germline, CDR1 MNHNS and CDR2 SASEGT. As DNA, the CDR3 is TGTGCCAGCAGTGAAACGACAGGTCGGAGCACAGATACGCAGTATTTT. Translated: CASSETTGRSTDTQYF.

The chain uses TRBV6-1 and TRBJ2-3, with a weak D call TRBD2 (6 bases). Germline CDR1 and CDR2: MNHNS and SASEGT. CDR3 length equals 14 residues. Between the trimmed V and J ends, which lost 5 bases and 0 bases, there was a span of 9 bases. The CDR3 protein is CASSTGTSTDTQYF. The CDR3 DNA reads TGTGCCAGCAGTACCGGGACTAGCACAGATACGCAGTATTTT.

This CDR3 reads CASSPVPGLAGGRYNEQFF. The CDR3 DNA sequence: TGTGCCAGCAGCCCTGTCCCGGGACTAGCGGGAGGGCGATACAATGAGCAGTTCTTC. The rearrangement uses TRBV4-2 and TRBJ2-1; 16 positions agree with TRBD2. Germline V gives CDR1 LGHNA, CDR2 YNFKEQ. V was pared by 4 bases and J by 4 bases, with 10 bases of the junction left unmatched. The CDR3 runs 19 residues.

The chain couples TRBV2 to TRBJ1-5; unclear D gene. The germline V and J ends were trimmed by 0 bases and 3 bases, with 12 bases remaining between them. Germline V gene lookup returns CDR1 SNHLY and CDR2 FYNNEI. This CDR3 has 16 residues. CDR3 nucleotide sequence: TGTGCCAGCAGTGAAGCGCTCGGCGGAATCAATCAGCCCCAGCATTTT. This codes for CASSEALGGINQPQHF.

This clone is a singleton in its sample. The chain links TRBV5-6 to TRBJ2-1; D may be TRBD2 (5 bases). The germline V gene has CDR1 SGHDT and CDR2 YYEEEE. This CDR3 comprises 17 residues. Trimming stripped 6 bases from V and 0 bases from J, with 19 bases between. The CDR3 region has the DNA TGTGCCAGCATCGATCGCCGGGGTGCGGGCTCCTACAATGAGCAGTTCTTC. Protein sequence: CASIDRRGAGSYNEQFF. Full variable domain (missing parts from reference TRBV5-6 and TRBJ2-1): DAGVTQSPTHLIKTRGQQVTLRCSPKSGHDTVSWYQQALGQGPQFIFQYYEEEERQRGNFPDRFSGHQFPNYSSELNVNALLLGDSALYLCASIDRRGAGSYNEQFFGPGTRLTVL.

This clone has a single count. The CDR3 region has the DNA TGTGCCATCAGTGCCGGGGGGCGGACAGATACGCAGTATTTT. Protein product: CAISAGGRTDTQYF. J is TRBJ2-3 and V is TRBV10-3; TRBD2 is a possible D gene (7 bases). Per germline, CDR1 ENHRY and CDR2 SYGVKD. V lost 4 bases to trimming and J lost 3 bases, with 11 bases between them. The CDR3 has 14 residues.

V usage is TRBV6-6 and J usage is TRBJ1-2; 7 nucleotides match TRBD1. The V and J ends lost 6 bases and 3 bases, in that order; junction bases with no gene match: 7. The CDR3 sequence is 14 residues long. Germline V lookup: CDR1 MNHNY, CDR2 SVGAGI (reference sequence). The CDR3 bases are TGTGCCAGCAGCCCACCCGGGACAGACTATGGCTACACCTTC. Its translation is CASSPPGTDYGYTF.

The chain links TRBV18 to TRBJ2-7; D call uncertain. Between the trimmed V and J ends, which lost 0 bases and 4 bases, there was a span of 7 bases. This CDR3 spans 13 amino acids. Germline CDR1 KGHSH, CDR2 LQKENI. CDR3 coding DNA: TGTGCCAGCTCACCACCTCAAACTTACGAGCAGTACTTC. Its translation is CASSPPQTYEQYF.

This clone was recorded once. The chain couples TRBV15 to TRBJ2-3, with TRBD2 matching over 10 bases. Trimming at V came to 4 bases and at J to 10 bases, leaving 8 bases not matched to a gene. The germline V gene encodes CDR1 LNHNV and CDR2 YYDKDF (reference sequence). This CDR3 has 14 residues. The CDR3 region is CATSIDQGLAAQYF. The DNA for the CDR3 is TGTGCCACCAGCATCGACCAAGGACTAGCGGCGCAGTATTTT.

The rearrangement uses TRBV10-3 and TRBJ2-3; D perhaps matches TRBD1 (5 bases). This CDR3 region has 13 residues. The germline gives CDR1 ENHRY, CDR2 SYGVKD. V was shortened by 8 bases and J by 2 bases, with 11 bases between the two germline ends. CDR3 nucleotides: TGTGCCATCGCTGGACACTTCACAGATACGCAGTATTTT. The encoded protein is CAIAGHFTDTQYF.

This clone occurred a few times. The chain uses TRBV12-5 and TRBJ1-5; a possible D gene is TRBD1 (5 bases). The CDR3 is made up of 12 amino acids. Trimming took 7 bases from V and 4 from J, leaving 8 bases between them. CDR1 is LGHNT and CDR2 is FRNRAP in the germline V gene. The CDR3 nucleotides read TGTGCTAGTGCCGACAGAAATCAGCCCCAGCATTTT. Translated, it gives CASADRNQPQHF.

V usage is TRBV4-2 and J usage is TRBJ2-7, with 10 nucleotides matching TRBD1. The CDR3 extends over 15 amino acids. V gave up 6 bases and J gave up 1 base; unmatched junction bases: 6. Germline lookup yields CDR1 LGHNA and CDR2 YNFKEQ. The CDR3, as DNA: TGTGCCAGCAGACTAGGGACAGGGGAGTCCTACGAGCAGTACTTC. Translation gives CASRLGTGESYEQYF.

The chain recombines TRBV6-5 with TRBJ1-5, with D maybe TRBD1 (6 bases). Trimming stripped 10 bases from V and 7 bases from J, with 11 bases between. Germline V lookup: CDR1 MNHEY, CDR2 SVGAGI. The CDR3 has 11 residues. The CDR3 protein is CATGQGQPQHF. The CDR3, as DNA: TGTGCCACGGGGCAGGGGCAGCCCCAGCATTTT.

This chain connects TRBV5-1 to TRBJ1-2; D remains unclear. Per germline, CDR1 SGHRS and CDR2 YFSETQ. Trimming stripped 4 bases from V and 1 base from J, with 8 bases between. The CDR3 sequence is 13 residues long. The chain's CDR3 is CASSAGGNYGYTF. CDR3 coding DNA: TGCGCCAGCAGCGCCGGCGGTAACTATGGCTACACCTTC.

The count of this clone is one. This rearrangement joins TRBV6-5 to TRBJ2-1; 12 positions agree with TRBD2. After removal of 7 bases from V and 0 bases from J, the junction contained 1 base not matched to a gene. The CDR3 is 15 residues long. Germline assignment: CDR1 MNHEY and CDR2 SVGAGI. Here the CDR3 reads CASKLAGGSYNEQFF. The CDR3 DNA reads TGTGCCAGCAAACTAGCGGGAGGCTCCTACAATGAGCAGTTCTTC.

V is TRBV12-5 and J is TRBJ2-5; TRBD2 is a possible D gene (6 bases). The V and J ends lost 2 bases and 4 bases respectively, with 11 bases between them. The CDR3 has 14 residues. Germline CDR1 reads LGHNT; CDR2 reads FRNRAP. The CDR3 loop is CASGLIGSGETQYF. The CDR3, as DNA: TGTGCTAGTGGTTTGATCGGGAGTGGAGAGACCCAGTACTTC.

CDR3 bases: TGCAGCGTTGAAGATGAGGGGGACACTGGGGCCAACGTCCTGACTTTC. It codes for CSVEDEGDTGANVLTF. J is TRBJ2-6 and V is TRBV29-1, with D tentatively TRBD1 (6 bases). Trimming stripped 0 bases from V and 2 bases from J, with 11 bases between. The CDR3 length is 16 residues. Germline V lookup: CDR1 SQVTM, CDR2 ANQGSEA. Full variable domain (rest looked up from reference TRBV29-1 and TRBJ2-6): SAVISQKPSRDICQRGTSLTIQCQVDSQVTMMFWYRQQPGQSLTLIATANQGSEATYESGFVIDKFPISRPNLTFSTLTVSNMSPEDSSIYLCSVEDEGDTGANVLTFGAGSRLTVL.